A single sample is the source of the 16 T cell receptor beta chains below, sequenced in a study of blood T cells in healthy people across ages. The second PCR ran roughly 6 to 11 cycles with a sample-barcoded 5' primer and J-beta primers. Each CDR3 protein is one row after TCRdb ran MiXCR on the 5' RACE reads. This sample has about 1.6 million distinct CDR3 sequences, with about 31% found just once. Material for sequencing was blood. These receptors all come from a woman aged 30 to 39 in good health.

The chain uses TRBV7-6 and TRBJ1-4, with 10 bases identical to TRBD1. Trimming cost V 6 bases and J 7 bases; bases outside gene matches: 2. Germline CDR1 SGHVS, CDR2 FNYEAQ. The CDR3 covers 13 residues. The CDR3 spells CASSGQGGEKLFF. The CDR3 DNA reads TGTGCCAGCAGTGGACAGGGGGGTGAAAAACTGTTTTTT.

The J gene is TRBJ2-7, the V gene TRBV29-1; possibly TRBD2 for D (5 bases). The germline CDR1 and CDR2 sequences are SQVTM and ANQGSEA. Trimming cost V 2 bases and J 6 bases, with 23 bases left between them. There are 16 residues in the CDR3. The CDR3 region has the DNA TGCAGCGTTGAATCCACCCTTCGAGGGTCAAGGCGCGAGCAGTACTTC. Translation: CSVESTLRGSRREQYF.

This clonotype appeared many times. Germline and junction disagree at one end, which may indicate a read error. The CDR3 DNA follows: TGTGCCAGCAGCCAAGGACAGGGGAATTACGAGCAGTACTTC. Protein sequence: CASSQGQGNYEQYF. This chain uses TRBV4-1 with TRBJ2-7, with 9 bases that match TRBD1. The germline CDR1 and CDR2 sequences are MGHRA and YSYEKL. The CDR3 sequence is 14 residues long.

The chain carries TRBV20-1 and TRBJ2-3, with D possibly TRBD2 on 7 matching bases. The CDR3 loop spans 17 amino acids. Germline CDR1 DFQATT, CDR2 SNEGSKA (reference sequence). Trimming removed 5 bases at V and 0 bases at J, with 21 bases between. As DNA, the CDR3 is TGCAGTGCTCCAAGGGGGGGGGCTTTCACTAGCACAGATACGCAGTATTTT. It is translated as CSAPRGGAFTSTDTQYF.

This clonotype was found many times. This chain uses TRBV10-3 with TRBJ2-1; TRBD1 aligns across 9 bases. Germline loops: CDR1 ENHRY, CDR2 SYGVKD. Trimming took 6 bases from V and 4 from J; bases not matched to a gene: 1. The CDR3 extends over 13 amino acids. The DNA of the CDR3 is TGTGCCATCAGGGACAGGGGTTACAATGAGCAGTTCTTC. Amino acids: CAIRDRGYNEQFF.

The rearrangement joins TRBV19 to TRBJ1-5; D is undetermined. CDR1 and CDR2 from the germline V gene are LNHDA and SQIVND (reference sequence). This CDR3 comprises 14 residues. V shed 0 bases and J shed 5 bases, with 8 bases lying between them. The CDR3 spells CASSIEVGDQPQHF. The CDR3 DNA sequence: TGTGCCAGTAGTATAGAGGTAGGAGATCAGCCCCAGCATTTT.

This rearrangement joins TRBV5-1 to TRBJ1-4, with D possibly being TRBD1 (5 bases). Per the germline V gene, CDR1 is SGHRS and CDR2 is YFSETQ. V lost 0 bases to trimming and J lost 3 bases, with 12 bases between them. This CDR3 has 16 amino acids. The CDR3 protein is CASSLVAGSPNEKLFF. In DNA, the CDR3 is TGCGCCAGCAGCTTGGTGGCAGGGTCCCCTAATGAAAAACTGTTTTTT.

The chain uses TRBV7-8 and TRBJ2-7; 12 bases align to TRBD2. Germline CDR1 reads SGHVS; CDR2 reads FQNEAQ. This CDR3 has 16 amino acids. V was clipped by 1 base and J by 6 bases; unmatched bases: 7. CDR3 residues: CASSLDPGLAGGEQYF. The CDR3 nucleotides read TGTGCCAGCAGCTTAGACCCGGGACTAGCGGGCGGCGAGCAGTACTTC.

The V call is TRBV20-1, the J call TRBJ1-2, with 11 bases matching TRBD1. V lost 1 base to trimming and J lost 3 bases; unmatched junction nucleotides: 7. The CDR3 totals 16 residues. CDR1 is DFQATT, CDR2 SNEGSKA, per germline (reference sequence). In DNA, the CDR3 is TGCAGTGCTAGAGCGGACAGGGGGCGTTTTTACTATGGCTACACCTTC. Translating gives CSARADRGRFYYGYTF.

The chain combines TRBV5-5 with TRBJ2-7, with D tentatively TRBD2 (6 bases). The V and J ends lost 4 bases and 7 bases respectively, with 21 bases between them. Per the germline V gene, CDR1 is SGHKS and CDR2 is YYEKEE (reference sequence). The CDR3 sequence is 15 residues long. In DNA, the CDR3 is TGTGCCAGCAGCATCGCTGCGGGACGGGAATGGGAGCAGTACTTC. Amino acid sequence: CASSIAAGREWEQYF.

This clonotype was counted ten times or more. This chain links TRBV6-6 with TRBJ2-7, with D hard to call. The CDR3 sequence is 13 residues long. Trimming cost V 5 bases and J 1 base, with 9 bases left between them. The V gene's germline CDR1 is MNHNY and CDR2 SVGAGI (reference sequence). Here the CDR3 DNA reads TGTGCCAGCAGTGCCCCTGATTCCTACGAGCAGTACTTC. Translating it yields CASSAPDSYEQYF.

CDR3 nucleotide sequence: TGTGCCAGCAGTTTCCCAGGGACAGGGGGAATCTACGAGCAGTACTTC. Its protein product is CASSFPGTGGIYEQYF. The V call is TRBV28, the J call TRBJ2-7; 11 positions agree with TRBD1. In germline, CDR1 is MDHEN, CDR2 SYDVKM. The CDR3 sequence is 16 residues long. V trimming: 3 bases; J trimming: 3 bases; junction bases outside the gene matches: 7.

The chain recombines TRBV5-6 with TRBJ2-1; 7 positions agree with TRBD2. Per germline, CDR1 SGHDT and CDR2 YYEEEE. Unmatched junction bases numbered 17, after V lost 5 bases and J lost 12 bases. CDR3 size: 15 residues. The CDR3 here is CASRSEGLADPSQFF. The CDR3 bases are TGTGCCAGCAGGTCCGAAGGTCTAGCGGATCCGTCGCAGTTCTTC.

This clonotype was seen more than once but under ten times. The V and J genes are TRBV6-5 and TRBJ2-3, with unresolved D. The CDR3 sequence is 13 residues long. V lost 0 bases and J lost 5, with 6 bases in between. Per the germline V gene, CDR1 is MNHEY and CDR2 is SVGAGI. The DNA of the CDR3 is TGTGCCAGCAGTTACTCCCTACGAGATACGCAGTATTTT. Encoded protein: CASSYSLRDTQYF.

The chain joins TRBV5-1 to TRBJ2-3; no firm D call. Trimming removed 0 bases at V and 4 bases at J, with 12 bases between. The length of the CDR3 is 15 residues. Looked up from germline, CDR1 is SGHRS and CDR2 is YFSETQ. CDR3 region: CASSLESNRADTQYF. In nucleotides, the CDR3 is TGCGCCAGCAGCTTGGAGTCGAATCGAGCAGATACGCAGTATTTT.

V usage is TRBV20-1 and J usage is TRBJ1-6; D is unresolved. The CDR3 consists of 12 residues. V lost 5 bases, J lost 7 bases, and 9 bases lay in between. CDR1 is DFQATT, CDR2 SNEGSKA, per germline (reference sequence). The CDR3 nucleotides read TGCAGTGCTGGTCGCTTCAATTCACCCCTCCACTTT. Protein sequence: CSAGRFNSPLHF.